The clone carrying this T cell receptor (beta chain) was counted once. In the source study's methods: Quantification of nucleated cells was approximated via reference gene primer amplification. Sequencing was performed with immunoSEQ multiplex PCR; in TCRdb, only in-frame clones are kept and a portion is missing. V and J calls and clone size are copied from that table; D and trimming were computed from the DNA. The table lists some 76,000 clones, around nine tenths of them singletons. This record comes from a study of blood T cell repertoires in COVID-19. Overall study context: Sites in the United States, Italy and Spain provided acute and convalescent COVID-19 samples. From T cells, B-cell-depleted T cells, or PBMCs came the material, which was cDNA or gDNA.

The CDR3 length is 15 residues. V dropped 1 base and J dropped 11; count of bases not matched to a gene: 11. Germline V gene sequence: CDR1 LGHDT, CDR2 YNNKEL (reference sequence). The receptor's source is a woman under 30 with acute or convalescent COVID-19. The source material was peripheral blood. This chain links TRBV3-1 (or the pseudogene TRBV3-2) with TRBJ1-1; 9 bases are a match to TRBD1. CDR3 sequence (DNA): TGTGCCAGCAGCCAAGGGACAGGGGCCGTCGCGGGGGCTTTCTTT. Protein: CASSQGTGAVAGAFF.